The rows below give T cell receptor beta chains drawn from one sample of a study of T cells in Graves' hyperthyroidism and ophthalmopathy. TCRdb reanalysed the multiplex PCR reads using MiXCR and keeps one entry per CDR3 protein. The sample records around 600,000 distinct CDR3 sequences, roughly 15% being singletons. Material: blood. The receptors shown here come from a woman aged 45-60 years with Graves' ophthalmopathy. Both conserved end residues are part of each CDR3. Clone size, where shown, is once, few, many, or a class for clones that have expanded.

CASSLGSGTSTDTQYF	TRBV7-9	TRBJ2-3	many
CASSLAARGSYTF	TRBV28	TRBJ1-2	few
CASSRGGGLYQETQYF	TRBV5-1	TRBJ2-5	few
CASSLKGGNNEQFF	TRBV18	TRBJ2-1	many
CSVEPGGRNEQFF	TRBV29-1	TRBJ2-1	NA
CATSRDTRTSVKETQYF	TRBV15	TRBJ2-5	NA
CSAHGQTTGELFF	TRBV29-1	TRBJ2-2	NA
CSGAGRSSYNEQFF	TRBV20-1	TRBJ2-1	NA
CAINQGPPSTNEKLFF	TRBV10-3	TRBJ1-4	many
CASSLRSQRNTEAFF	TRBV28	TRBJ1-1	NA
CASSPSQGRGIYDEQFF	TRBV18	TRBJ2-1	many
CAWSVALGTGFDQPQHF	TRBV30	TRBJ1-5	NA
CASSFMDYNYGYTF	TRBV5-8	TRBJ1-2	NA
CAISAYNSPLHF	TRBV10-3	TRBJ1-6	NA
CATSRDHGVEKLFF	TRBV15	TRBJ1-4	few
CASNPDRTYQPQHF	TRBV6-2/TRBV6-3	TRBJ1-5	many
CASSQRNRFPYNEQFF	TRBV11-2	TRBJ2-1	many
CASSLQTGRQETQYF	TRBV7-2	TRBJ2-5	many
CASSFGGEGYNEQFF	TRBV5-1	TRBJ2-1	few
CASSSWVGTGGNQPQHF	TRBV28	TRBJ1-5	few
CASSQETDFSNQPQHF	TRBV4-1	TRBJ1-5	few
CSATVWDRARNTEAFF	TRBV20-1	TRBJ1-1	NA
CASSPEGGGLAGAPTDTQYF	TRBV19	TRBJ2-3	NA
CASSKTETNTEAFF	TRBV19	TRBJ1-1	few
CASSELSGGYTDTQYF	TRBV6-1	TRBJ2-3	NA
CASSSTSATYNEQFF	TRBV9	TRBJ2-1	few
CASSLVSGGPNEKLFF	TRBV7-9	TRBJ1-4	many
CASSSTGLGTEAFF	TRBV5-1	TRBJ1-1	many
CASSFVRGVDEQFF	TRBV28	TRBJ2-1	many
CASSHGRDEQFF	TRBV3-1	TRBJ2-1	few
CASSHPAGTLNTEAFF	TRBV3-1	TRBJ1-1	many
CSVEVTGNTGELFF	TRBV29-1	TRBJ2-2	NA
CASSSTWLSQRSNQPQHF	TRBV28	TRBJ1-5	NA
CASSVATGPLSGEQFF	TRBV9	TRBJ2-1	few
CSARVTSGIVYEQYF	TRBV20-1	TRBJ2-7	many
CASSHPLFPYEQYF	TRBV28	TRBJ2-7	few
CASSVVAGDYNEQFF	TRBV9	TRBJ2-1	many
CSASRLGSALGGEQFF	TRBV20-1	TRBJ2-1	many
CASSQRLAGYEQYF	TRBV9	TRBJ2-7	many
CAWTTGTGRTEAFF	TRBV30	TRBJ1-1	NA
CSARVGGSYNEQFF	TRBV20-1	TRBJ2-1	many
CAISESIGGSYNEQFF	TRBV10-3	TRBJ2-1	few
CSALTVVGEQYF	TRBV20-1	TRBJ2-7	once
CASSQESASGRAVYNEQFF	TRBV4-2	TRBJ2-1	NA
CASTPPGGSTDTQYF	TRBV27	TRBJ2-3	many
CASSLSSYNEQFF	TRBV27	TRBJ2-1	many